The rows below give T cell receptor beta chains drawn from one sample of a study of regulatory T cells in long-lasting Graves disease. MiXCR was run by TCRdb on the multiplex PCR reads, yielding one entry per CDR3 protein. This sample yields about 470,000 distinct CDR3 sequences, of which just under 15% are seen a single time; 16% belongs to the top ten. Another study also made use of these data, one on T cells in Graves' hyperthyroidism and ophthalmopathy.

Sample: peripheral blood mononuclear cells (PBMCs), taken at new diagnosis, from a patient treated with antithyroid drugs. These receptors all stem from a woman under 40 with Graves disease. Each CDR3 is given with its conserved first and last residue. A D gene is named only where the DNA matches it firmly. Expanded clones are given a class, and other clones once, few, many or no size at all.

many	-	TRBV5-1	TRBJ2-7	CASSFTTGTPSYEQYF	TGCGCCAGCAGCTTTACAACCGGGACACCCTCCTACGAGCAGTACTTC
-	TRBD1	TRBV5-1	TRBJ1-3	CASKQGSPGNTIYF	TGCGCCAGCAAACAGGGGTCCCCCGGAAACACCATATATTTT
-	TRBD1	TRBV7-9	TRBJ1-2	CASSAGQADYLYGYTF	TGTGCCAGCAGCGCCGGACAGGCGGATTACCTTTATGGCTACACCTTC
few	TRBD2	TRBV27	TRBJ2-1	CASSPIAGGNEQFF	TGTGCCAGCAGCCCTATTGCGGGAGGAAATGAGCAGTTCTTC
many	TRBD2	TRBV20-1	TRBJ2-5	CSARQPGLAGGETQYF	TGCAGTGCGCGACAACCGGGACTAGCGGGAGGAGAGACCCAGTACTTC
-	-	TRBV5-6	TRBJ2-1	CASGGHGENEQFF	TGTGCCAGCGGTGGCCATGGGGAAAATGAGCAGTTCTTC
many	-	TRBV27	TRBJ2-7	CASSLSRSAYEQYF	TGTGCCAGCAGTTTATCACGCTCAGCCTACGAGCAGTACTTC
few	TRBD1	TRBV28	TRBJ1-5	CASSSYLTGGNQPQHF	TGTGCCAGCAGTTCCTACCTCACAGGGGGCAATCAGCCCCAGCATTTT
many	TRBD2	TRBV11-3	TRBJ2-3	CASSLGVLRESPPTQYF	TGTGCCAGCAGCTTAGGGGTTTTGCGGGAGAGTCCGCCTACGCAGTATTTT
few	-	TRBV9	TRBJ2-3	CASSVHSLFTDTQYF	TGTGCCAGCAGCGTACACTCCCTTTTCACAGATACGCAGTATTTT
-	TRBD2	TRBV5-6	TRBJ2-6	CASSLDQGGPFGANVLTF	TGTGCCAGCAGCTTGGATCAGGGAGGGCCCTTTGGGGCCAACGTCCTGACTTTC
once	TRBD1	TRBV6-1	TRBJ2-3	CASRGPRRGPADTQYF	TGTGCCAGCAGGGGCCCCCGTAGGGGGCCGGCAGATACGCAGTATTTT
many	-	TRBV28	TRBJ2-5	CASSLPSRQVDEETQYF	TGTGCCAGCAGTCTCCCTAGTAGACAGGTCGACGAAGAGACCCAGTACTTC
many	TRBD1	TRBV30	TRBJ2-3	CAWGTGEGDTQYF	TGTGCCTGGGGGACAGGGGAGGGAGATACGCAGTATTTT
-	TRBD2	TRBV24-1	TRBJ2-1	CATSHSGSSGEQFF	TGTGCCACCAGCCATAGCGGGAGTTCGGGTGAGCAGTTCTTC
many	TRBD2	TRBV20-1	TRBJ2-5	CSARVGTSGRGPGYF	TGCAGTGCTAGAGTCGGGACTAGCGGGAGGGGTCCCGGGTACTTC
many	-	TRBV5-5	TRBJ2-1	CASSLEYQYNEQFF	TGTGCCAGCAGCTTGGAATATCAGTACAATGAGCAGTTCTTC
-	-	TRBV10-3	TRBJ2-5	CAIKDFQETQYF	TGTGCCATCAAGGATTTTCAAGAGACCCAGTACTTC
few	TRBD2	TRBV4-1	TRBJ2-1	CASSQWSTSIMREGRNEQFF	TGCGCCAGCAGCCAATGGTCGACCTCCATTATGAGGGAGGGCCGGAATGAGCAGTTCTTC
many	TRBD1	TRBV20-1	TRBJ2-7	CSAPTGIAYEQYF	TGCAGTGCACCGACAGGGATTGCCTACGAGCAGTACTTC
few	-	TRBV27	TRBJ2-3	CASSRIMGGTQYF	TGTGCCAGCAGCCGAATAATGGGTGGTACGCAGTATTTT